This TCR beta chain appears in the sequencing data of a study of blood T cell repertoires in COVID-19. Study as a whole: Acute and convalescent COVID-19 specimens originated in the United States, Italy and Spain. T cells, B-cell-depleted T cells, or PBMCs supplied cDNA or gDNA.

The CDR3 has 13 residues. Germline lookup yields CDR1 MNHEY and CDR2 SMNVEV (reference sequence). Trimming at V came to 3 bases and at J to 4 bases, leaving 2 bases not matched to a gene. Authors' methods: Reference gene primers were amplified, and this amplification served to estimate nucleated cell counts. Assay used: immunoSEQ multiplex PCR; TCRdb lists only in-frame clones, some missing. Clone size and the V and J calls come from that table; the DNA yielded D and trimming. The sample has under 300,000 clones, 70% to 85% seen once. Sequences were obtained from peripheral blood. The V gene is TRBV27, the J gene TRBJ1-1; 7 nucleotides agree with TRBD1. The clonotype originates from a woman between 35 and 50 years old with active or convalescent COVID-19. The CDR3: CASSFNRGTEAFF. DNA of the CDR3: TGTGCCAGCAGTTTTAACAGGGGCACTGAAGCTTTCTTT.